The next 2 T cell receptor beta chains were all read from a single sample in a study of graft-versus-host responses after intestinal transplantation. For these receptors, no antigen is known. This table comes from immunoSEQ multiplex PCR, and its TCRdb copy is limited to in-frame clones, with some not included. This table has approximately 39,000 clones, approximately 94% appearing once. Sequencing used unstimulated CD4+ T cells sorted from spleen or lymph node cells, obtained before transplant. The receptors originated from a human donor who was the organ donor for an intestinal transplant.

The chain is built from TRBV4-3 and TRBJ1-2; TRBD1 is a possible D gene (5 bases). CDR3 length: 17 amino acids. Germline V lookup: CDR1 LGHNA, CDR2 YSLEER. Trimming took 1 base from V and 2 from J, leaving 17 bases between them. The CDR3 reads CASSQGVTWGVNYGYTF. The CDR3 DNA is TGCGCCAGCAGCCAAGGAGTAACTTGGGGCGTCAACTATGGCTACACCTTC.

This clone was recorded a few times. J is TRBJ1-1 and V is TRBV6-6; weak D call: TRBD1 (5 bases). Germline CDR1 reads MNHNY; CDR2 reads SVGAGI (reference sequence). Trimming stripped 2 bases from V and 0 bases from J, with 7 bases between. This CDR3 region has 14 residues. Here the CDR3 reads CASSYRGVNTEAFF. In nucleotides, the CDR3 is TGTGCCAGCAGTTACAGGGGCGTGAACACTGAAGCTTTCTTT.